This T cell receptor beta chain was observed in a study of T cell repertoires in cytomegalovirus infection. Study-wide context: Public TCR beta signature analysis indicated the presence of both CMV infection and matching HLA type. General study results and limits: Dominating the ex vivo response were TCR beta clonotypes that were CMV-specific and HLA-C-restricted.

V was trimmed by 4 bases and J by 3 bases, leaving 16 bases between them. Germline V gives CDR1 LGHDT, CDR2 YNNKEL (reference sequence). The CDR3 has 15 residues. TCRdb processed the reads anew with MiXCR; each CDR3 protein has one entry. The sample holds hundreds of thousands of distinct CDR3 sequences, roughly a sixth seen once. This clonotype was detected a few times. The antigen remains unidentified. The specimen was PBMCs. The chain recombines TRBV3-1 with TRBJ2-7; weak D call: TRBD2 (7 bases). This TCR derives from a human donor in good health (CMV status not recorded). Some clones in this sample may be carry-over from other donors' samples. The CDR3 region has the DNA TGTGCCAGCAGCCTCGCTGGCGGGGGCCTCTACGAGCAGTACTTC. This encodes CASSLAGGGLYEQYF.